A selection of T cell receptor beta chains follows, all from one sample in a study of T cell responses to AZD1222 COVID-19 vaccine. Using immunoSEQ multiplex PCR, the repertoire was profiled, and TCRdb retains in-frame clones only, with some absent. The table records fewer than 120,000 clones, 87% of them present only once. The source was peripheral blood, collected on day 0 of AZD1222 vaccination. The receptor source for this set is an adult in good health. Both conserved end residues are part of each CDR3. A D gene is named only where the DNA matches it firmly. Clone size, where shown, is once, few, many, or a class for clones that have expanded.

-	TRBV19	TRBJ1-5	-	CASNSGAGGNQPQHF	TGTGCCAGTAACTCAGGGGCGGGAGGCAATCAGCCCCAGCATTTT
-	TRBV6-5	TRBJ1-1	-	CASRLQGNTEAFF	TGTGCCAGCAGATTACAGGGAAACACTGAAGCTTTCTTT
-	TRBV27	TRBJ2-1	-	CASTYSGGAYNEQFF	TGTGCCAGCACTTATTCAGGAGGGGCCTACAATGAGCAGTTCTTC
-	TRBV5-1	TRBJ2-1	-	CASSSRHPSSYNEQFF	TGCGCCAGCAGCTCACGACACCCGAGCTCCTACAATGAGCAGTTCTTC
-	TRBV7-2	TRBJ2-2	-	CASSLQPRLMNTGELFF	TGTGCCAGCAGCCTACAACCTCGACTGATGAACACCGGGGAGCTGTTTTTT
-	TRBV7-9	TRBJ2-3	-	CASSPRDFTDTQYF	TGTGCCAGCAGCCCCCGGGACTTCACAGATACGCAGTATTTT
once	TRBV7-2	TRBJ2-3	TRBD2	CASSPPGLAGGTDTQYF	TGTGCCAGCAGCCCACCAGGACTAGCGGGGGGCACAGATACGCAGTATTTT
-	TRBV30	TRBJ2-3	TRBD2	CAWSVRGLAGASDTQYF	TGTGCCTGGAGTGTAAGAGGCCTAGCGGGGGCCAGCGATACGCAGTATTTT
-	TRBV19	TRBJ1-5	-	CASSIGGLLNQPQHF	TGTGCCAGTAGTATAGGCGGTCTGCTCAATCAGCCCCAGCATTTT
-	TRBV2	TRBJ2-5	-	CASRRDSQETQYF	TGTGCCAGCAGAAGGGACTCCCAAGAGACCCAGTACTTC
-	TRBV14	TRBJ2-3	TRBD1	CASSSWPGQGTDTQYF	TGTGCCAGCAGCTCCTGGCCGGGACAGGGCACAGATACGCAGTATTTT
-	TRBV29-1	TRBJ1-1	-	CSAAEGLNTEAFF	TGCAGCGCCGCGGAGGGGTTGAACACTGAAGCTTTCTTT
-	TRBV14	TRBJ1-2	-	CASSQVGHGYTF	TGTGCCAGCAGCCAGGTGGGGCATGGCTACACCTTC
-	TRBV6-5	TRBJ1-2	TRBD1	CASSRQGIEGYTF	TGTGCCAGCAGCCGACAGGGAATTGAGGGCTACACCTTC
-	TRBV9	TRBJ2-2	-	CASSAGQRGSTGELFF	TGTGCCAGCAGCGCCGGTCAAAGGGGTAGCACCGGGGAGCTGTTTTTT
-	TRBV2	TRBJ2-7	TRBD2	CASSRTSGGYEQYF	TGTGCCAGCAGCCGGACTAGCGGAGGTTACGAGCAGTACTTC
-	TRBV6-5	TRBJ1-1	TRBD1	CASSSGTGALREAFF	TGTGCCAGCAGTTCCGGGACAGGAGCCTTACGGGAAGCTTTCTTT
-	TRBV6-5	TRBJ1-6	-	CASTLPQTPLHF	TGTGCCAGCACCTTACCCCAAACACCCCTCCACTTT
-	TRBV19	TRBJ2-7	TRBD1	CASSPSTGADEQYF	TGTGCCAGTAGTCCATCGACAGGGGCCGACGAGCAGTACTTC
-	TRBV9	TRBJ2-7	TRBD2	CASSPASGGAYEQYF	TGTGCCAGCAGCCCCGCTAGCGGGGGGGCCTACGAGCAGTACTTC
-	TRBV10-1	TRBJ2-7	TRBD1	CASSGSTGKDEQYF	TGCGCCAGCAGTGGGTCGACAGGGAAGGACGAGCAGTACTTC
-	TRBV5-6	TRBJ2-7	-	CASSTTGVQYF	TGTGCCAGCAGCACGACCGGGGTGCAGTACTTC
-	TRBV4-2	TRBJ1-1	-	CASRTQGSEGTEAFF	TGTGCCAGCCGGACGCAAGGGAGTGAGGGAACTGAAGCTTTCTTT
-	TRBV10-3	TRBJ2-7	-	CAISEGGGVYEQYF	TGTGCCATCAGTGAGGGCGGCGGGGTTTACGAGCAGTACTTC
-	TRBV18	TRBJ1-4	-	CASSPPINEKLFF	TGTGCCAGCTCACCACCGATCAATGAAAAACTGTTTTTT
-	TRBV5-1	TRBJ1-4	TRBD1	CASSLNTGATNEKLFF	TGCGCCAGCAGCCTGAACACAGGGGCTACTAATGAAAAACTGTTTTTT
-	TRBV18	TRBJ2-5	-	CASSPPSEWAYGGHQETQYF	TGTGCCAGCTCACCACCTTCCGAGTGGGCGTACGGTGGACACCAAGAGACCCAGTACTTC
-	TRBV5-6	TRBJ1-2	-	CASRSRRLYYGYTF	TGTGCCAGCAGAAGCCGCCGGCTGTACTATGGCTACACCTTC
-	TRBV7-3	TRBJ1-1	-	CASSLNPGNTEAFF	TGTGCCAGCAGCTTAAACCCAGGGAACACTGAAGCTTTCTTT
-	TRBV11-2	TRBJ2-4	TRBD2	CASSFPAGGPGAKNIQYF	TGTGCCAGCAGCTTCCCAGCGGGGGGCCCGGGGGCCAAAAACATTCAGTACTTC
-	TRBV9	TRBJ2-2	-	CASSTGGQVNTGELFF	TGTGCCAGCAGTACGGGAGGACAGGTGAACACCGGGGAGCTGTTTTTT
-	TRBV5-1	TRBJ2-6	-	CASSLQPQATSSGANVLTF	TGCGCCAGCAGCTTGCAACCCCAGGCTACCAGCTCTGGGGCCAACGTCCTGACTTTC